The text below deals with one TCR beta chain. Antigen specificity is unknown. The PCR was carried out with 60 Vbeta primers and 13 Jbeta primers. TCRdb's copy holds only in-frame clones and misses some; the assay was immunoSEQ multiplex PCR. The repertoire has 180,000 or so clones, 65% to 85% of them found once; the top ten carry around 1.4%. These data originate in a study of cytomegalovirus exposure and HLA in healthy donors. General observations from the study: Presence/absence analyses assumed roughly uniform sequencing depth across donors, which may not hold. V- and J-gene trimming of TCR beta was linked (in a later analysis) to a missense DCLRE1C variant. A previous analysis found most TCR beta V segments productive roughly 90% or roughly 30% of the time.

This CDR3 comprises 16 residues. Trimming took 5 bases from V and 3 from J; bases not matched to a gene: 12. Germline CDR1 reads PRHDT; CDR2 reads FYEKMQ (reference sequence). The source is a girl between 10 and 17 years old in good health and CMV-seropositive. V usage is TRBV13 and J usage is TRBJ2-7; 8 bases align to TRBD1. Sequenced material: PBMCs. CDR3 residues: CASSPGTGRGVYEQYF. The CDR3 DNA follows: TGTGCCAGCAGCCCTGGGACAGGCAGGGGGGTCTACGAGCAGTACTTC.